This paragraph covers one T cell receptor beta chain sequence. Membership in each cohort depended on participant-reported clinical history. The germline V gene has CDR1 MNHEY and CDR2 SMNVEV (reference sequence). V lost 7 bases, J lost 5 bases, and 20 bases lay in between. The CDR3 sequence is 15 residues long. The assay was immunoSEQ multiplex PCR, and TCRdb's table has in-frame clones only and misses some. Found here are roughly 250,000 clones, about 90% of them singletons; the top ten hold 0.95% to 1.5%. The data were taken from a study of blood T cell repertoires in COVID-19. Sequencing input: PBMCs or T cells enriched from blood (not recorded which). This TCR derives from a human donor in a cohort exposed to, infected with or recovered from COVID-19 (not recorded which). The donor label of this sample is uncertain. The rearrangement joins TRBV27 to TRBJ1-2; maybe TRBD1 (5 bases). The CDR3: CASNPQPGGTYGYTF. In nucleotides, the CDR3 is TGTGCCAGCAACCCTCAACCCGGGGGGACTTATGGCTACACCTTC.